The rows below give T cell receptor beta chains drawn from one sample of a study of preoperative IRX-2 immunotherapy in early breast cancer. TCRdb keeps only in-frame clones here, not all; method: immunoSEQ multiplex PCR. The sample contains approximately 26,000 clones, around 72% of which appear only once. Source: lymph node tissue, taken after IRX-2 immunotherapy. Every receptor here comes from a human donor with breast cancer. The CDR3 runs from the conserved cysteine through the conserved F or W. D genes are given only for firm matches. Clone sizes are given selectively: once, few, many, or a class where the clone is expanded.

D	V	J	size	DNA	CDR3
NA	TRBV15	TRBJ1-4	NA	TGTGCCACCAGCAAGGTCGGTGCAACTAATGAAAAACTGTTTTTT	CATSKVGATNEKLFF
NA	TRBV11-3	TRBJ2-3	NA	TGTGCCAGCAGCTTGGTTCATCAGAAGAGAACAGATACGCAGTATTTT	CASSLVHQKRTDTQYF
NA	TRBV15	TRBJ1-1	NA	TGTGCCACCAGCAGAGAGATCAGTAGAAATCCTGAAGCTTTCTTT	CATSREISRNPEAFF
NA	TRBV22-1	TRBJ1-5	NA	TGTGCCAGCATTCTATGGACAGGGGGCAATCAGCCCCAGCATTTT	CASILWTGGNQPQHF
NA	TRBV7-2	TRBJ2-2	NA	TGTGCCAGCAGCTCGTACATGTCGAACACCGGGGAGCTGTTTTTT	CASSSYMSNTGELFF
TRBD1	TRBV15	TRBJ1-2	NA	TGTGCCACCAGCGAAGGACAGGGGATTACCTATGGCTACACCTTC	CATSEGQGITYGYTF
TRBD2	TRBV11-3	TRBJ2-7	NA	TGTGCCAGCAGCTCCGCCGGGACTAGCGGGAGCTACGAGCAGTACTTC	CASSSAGTSGSYEQYF
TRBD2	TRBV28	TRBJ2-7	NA	TGTGCCAGCACCGGGGGAGGGAAACACGAGCAGTACTTC	CASTGGGKHEQYF
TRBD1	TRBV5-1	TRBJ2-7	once	TGCGCCAGCAGCTTCCGGGACAGGACCTACGAGCAGTACTTC	CASSFRDRTYEQYF
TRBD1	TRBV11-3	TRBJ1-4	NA	TGTGCCAGCAGCATCCGACAGGGACAAAATGAAAAACTGTTTTTT	CASSIRQGQNEKLFF
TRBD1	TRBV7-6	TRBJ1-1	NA	TGTGCCAGCAGCGGGACCGGGACAGTGAACACTGAAGCTTTCTTT	CASSGTGTVNTEAFF
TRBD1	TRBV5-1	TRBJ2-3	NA	TGCGCCAGCAGCTCAACCGGACAGGGCCTAGGAGATACGCAGTATTTT	CASSSTGQGLGDTQYF
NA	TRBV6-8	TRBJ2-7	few	TGTGCCAGCAGCTACTCCCCCTGGCAGGGTGCCTACGAGCAGTACTTC	CASSYSPWQGAYEQYF
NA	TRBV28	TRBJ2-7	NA	TGTGCCAGCTGCCTCGCTAACTACGAGCAGTACTTC	CASCLANYEQYF
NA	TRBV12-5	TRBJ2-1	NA	TGTGCCATCAGTCTTGCACTTTACAATGAGCAGTTCTTC	CAISLALYNEQFF
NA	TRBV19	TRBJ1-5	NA	TGTGCCAGTAGTAAACACAGGTTTGATCAGCCCCAGCATTTT	CASSKHRFDQPQHF
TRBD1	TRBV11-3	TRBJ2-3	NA	TGTGCCAGCAGCTCTCAGACAGGGACAGATACGCAGTATTTT	CASSSQTGTDTQYF
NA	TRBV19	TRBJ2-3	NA	TGTGCCAGTAGTATAGAGGGTCGGACGCAGTATTTT	CASSIEGRTQYF
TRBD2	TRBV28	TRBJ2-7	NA	TGTGCCAGCAATCAGGTACTAGCGGGAGGAGTAGGCGAGCAGTACTTC	CASNQVLAGGVGEQYF
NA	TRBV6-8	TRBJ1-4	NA	TGTGCCAGCAGTTCGCAGAACCCTGAAAAACTGTTTTTT	CASSSQNPEKLFF
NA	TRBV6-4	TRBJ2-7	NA	TGTGCCAGCAGTTACTCGGACAGTGGCCGAGGGGCCTACGAGCAGTACTTC	CASSYSDSGRGAYEQYF
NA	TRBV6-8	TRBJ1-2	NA	TGTGCCAGCAGTTACGGAGCACAGCCGTATGGCTACACCTTC	CASSYGAQPYGYTF
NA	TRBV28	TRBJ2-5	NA	TGTGCCAGCAGGGCCGGGACGGATATACAAGAGACCCAGTACTTC	CASRAGTDIQETQYF
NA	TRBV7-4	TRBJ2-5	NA	TGTGCCAGCAGCTTAAAAGGGACAGAGACCCAGTACTTC	CASSLKGTETQYF
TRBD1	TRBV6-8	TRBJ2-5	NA	TGTGCCAGCAGTCGAACGCAAACCGGGACAGGGGGCGGGGAGACCCAGTACTTC	CASSRTQTGTGGGETQYF
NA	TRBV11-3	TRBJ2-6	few	TGTGCCAGCAGCTTACGCCTCTCTGGGGCCAACGTCCTGACTTTC	CASSLRLSGANVLTF
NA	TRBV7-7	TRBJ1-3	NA	TGTGCCGGGAGGGGTTCAGGGTCCGTGGGCACCATATATTTT	CAGRGSGSVGTIYF
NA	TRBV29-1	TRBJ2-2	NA	TGCAGCGTTGATACCTCGGCCTTGAACACCGGGGAGCTGTTTTTT	CSVDTSALNTGELFF
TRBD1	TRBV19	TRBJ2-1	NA	TGTGCCAGTAGTGGGGGTGGCAGGGGGTACTACAATGAGCAGTTCTTC	CASSGGGRGYYNEQFF
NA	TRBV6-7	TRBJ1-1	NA	TGTGCCAGCAGAATACAATATACAGGGTGGATCACTGAAGCTTTCTTT	CASRIQYTGWITEAFF
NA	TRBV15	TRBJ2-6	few	TGTGCCACCAGCAGAGAGGGCTCTGGGGCCAACGTCCTGACTTTC	CATSREGSGANVLTF
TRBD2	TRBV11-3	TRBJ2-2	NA	TGTGCCAGCAGCGGAGGACTAGCGGGAGGGGCCGGGGAGCTGTTTTTT	CASSGGLAGGAGELFF
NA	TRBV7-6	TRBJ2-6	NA	TGTGCCAGCAGCTCTTTGGCTCAAAGCTCTGGGGCCAACGTCCTGACTTTC	CASSSLAQSSGANVLTF
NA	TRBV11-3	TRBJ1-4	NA	TGTGCCAGCAGCCAGGACCTATCCGCAGGGGAAGGTGAAAAACTGTTTTTT	CASSQDLSAGEGEKLFF
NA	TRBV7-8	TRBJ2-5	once	TGTGCCAGCAGCTTCGGGGAAGGGGAGACCCAGTACTTC	CASSFGEGETQYF
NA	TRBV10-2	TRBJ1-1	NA	TGCGCCAGCAAGGGACCGGGGGGCACTGAAGCTTTCTTT	CASKGPGGTEAFF
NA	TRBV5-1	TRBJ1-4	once	TGCGCCAGCAGCCCGGACCCTGGACGTGAAAAACTGTTTTTT	CASSPDPGREKLFF
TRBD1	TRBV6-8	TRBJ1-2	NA	TGTGCCAGCAGCCCACCGACAGGGGGCGCGAATGGCTACACCTTC	CASSPPTGGANGYTF
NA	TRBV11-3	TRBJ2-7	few	TGTGCCAGCAGCCGAAGAGGGGGACCCGATGCGAGAGAGCAGTACTTC	CASSRRGGPDAREQYF
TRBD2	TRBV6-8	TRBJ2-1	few	TGTGCCAGCGAGGAGAGGCTAGCGGGAGGAAATGAGCAGTTCTTC	CASEERLAGGNEQFF
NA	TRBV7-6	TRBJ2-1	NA	TGTGCTAGCAGCCCACAGGGTCGGCGCTCCTACAATGAGCAGTTCTTC	CASSPQGRRSYNEQFF
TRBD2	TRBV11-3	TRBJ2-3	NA	TGTGCCAGCAGCCTCGGACTAGCGGAAGGGGGTACGCAGTATTTT	CASSLGLAEGGTQYF
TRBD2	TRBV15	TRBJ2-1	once	TGTGCTACCAGCAGAGGACTAGAGTCCTACAATGAGCAGTTCTTC	CATSRGLESYNEQFF